This record looks at one T cell receptor (beta chain) sequence and its context. Antigen: not known. This sample stems from a study of CD8 T cells in Susac syndrome. Study results and limitations: In its TCR sequencing and HLA analysis, the study acknowledged that the number of individuals was relatively small.

Reverse transcription of roughly 0.45 to 1 ug RNA used random hexamers. An immunoSEQ multiplex PCR generated amplified TCR beta CDR3 products spanning 54 Vbeta and 13 Jbeta. From the immunoSEQ multiplex PCR reads, TCRdb called clonotypes with MiXCR, one entry per CDR3 protein. In the table there are around 200,000 distinct CDR3 sequences, approximately 95% of which are singletons. The CDR3 is made up of 12 amino acids. Germline V CDR1 and CDR2: MNHNY, SVGAGI (reference sequence). Trimming shortened V by 3 bases and J by 6 bases, and 7 bases separated the two germline ends. Sequenced input: CD4+ T cells from PBMCs. J is TRBJ2-3 and V is TRBV6-6, with D unresolved. This TCR was sampled from a human donor in good health. The DNA of the CDR3 is TGTGCCAGCAGTTATTGGAGTGATACGCAGTATTTT. This translates into CASSYWSDTQYF.